The 16 T cell receptor beta chains below come from one sample, sequenced in a study of human T cells and chemical hapten exposure. Time point indicated: pre-sensitization, week 0. Treatment described: therapeutic diphenylcyclopropenone sensitization with weekly scalp DPC. TCRdb recomputed calls from the RACE reads with MiXCR, one row per CDR3 protein. The sample includes about 60,000 distinct CDR3 sequences, about 10% of them seen just once. The source material was whole blood, sampled in connection with sensitization to the hapten diphenylcyclopropenone (DPC). All receptors come from a woman in her 40s with alopecia areata. Some clones in this sample may be carry-over from other donors' samples.

This clonotype was observed a handful of times. The V and J genes are TRBV5-1 and TRBJ2-2, with 8 bases aligning to TRBD2. This CDR3 is 16 amino acids long. Looked up from germline, CDR1 is SGHRS and CDR2 is YFSETQ. V shed 4 bases and J 2 bases; nucleotides not matched to a gene: 7. CDR3 sequence reads: CASSPSGGANTGELFF. In nucleotides, the CDR3 is TGCGCCAGCAGCCCTTCCGGGGGGGCCAACACCGGGGAGCTGTTTTTT.

This clonotype appeared a few times. The rearrangement links TRBV19 to TRBJ1-2, with 8 nucleotides matching TRBD1. The V and J ends lost 9 bases and 5 bases, in that order; junction bases with no gene match: 14. This CDR3 has 15 residues. Per germline, CDR1 LNHDA and CDR2 SQIVND (reference sequence). CDR3 sequence reads: CASVPIPGQEYGYTF. The CDR3 DNA follows: TGTGCCAGCGTCCCCATACCGGGACAGGAATATGGCTACACCTTC. The full variable domain, with the rest looked up from reference TRBV19 and TRBJ1-2, is DGGITQSPKYLFRKEGQNVTLSCEQNLNHDAMYWYRQDPGQGLRLIYYSQIVNDFQKGDIAEGYSVSREKKESFPLTVTSAQKNPTAFYLCASVPIPGQEYGYTFGSGTRLTVV.

This clonotype was counted only a few times. The V call is TRBV20-1, the J call TRBJ1-1; TRBD1 matches 7 bases. Germline CDR1 is DFQATT and CDR2 is SNEGSKA (reference sequence). Trimming took 0 bases from V and 6 from J; bases not matched to a gene: 7. The CDR3 consists of 14 residues. This CDR3 reads CSAREKQGVAEAFF. For the CDR3, the DNA is TGCAGTGCTAGAGAAAAGCAGGGGGTCGCTGAAGCTTTCTTT.

This clonotype showed up just a few times. This sequence joins TRBV19 and TRBJ1-5, with D hard to call. The CDR3 length is 16 residues. The germline gives CDR1 LNHDA, CDR2 SQIVND (reference sequence). Trimming shortened V by 8 bases and J by 0 bases, and 17 bases separated the two germline ends. The CDR3 DNA sequence: TGTGCCAGTTCAAATGGGCGACACCTTAGCAATCAGCCCCAGCATTTT. As protein: CASSNGRHLSNQPQHF. Full variable domain (rest looked up from reference TRBV19 and TRBJ1-5): DGGITQSPKYLFRKEGQNVTLSCEQNLNHDAMYWYRQDPGQGLRLIYYSQIVNDFQKGDIAEGYSVSREKKESFPLTVTSAQKNPTAFYLCASSNGRHLSNQPQHFGDGTRLSIL.

There are many counts of this clonotype. The rearrangement joins TRBV11-2 to TRBJ2-4; either TRBD1 or TRBD2 may fit D (5 bases each). Looked up from germline, CDR1 is SGHAT and CDR2 is FQNNGV. Trimming left V 5 bases short and J 15 bases short, with 20 bases between. This CDR3 is built from 13 residues. CDR3 amino acids: CASSQSFGDPGYF. In DNA form, the CDR3 reads TGTGCCAGCAGCCAAAGCTTCGGGGACCCGGGGTACTTC.

This clonotype has ten or more counts. The chain has TRBV18 and TRBJ1-5; D possibly corresponds to TRBD1 (5 bases). Trimming took off 3 bases at V and 6 bases at J, with 18 bases between the two ends. Germline-derived CDR1 and CDR2 are KGHSH and LQKENI. The CDR3 is 16 residues long. The CDR3 coding sequence is TGTGCCAGCTCACCGGCTGCAGGGATCGGTCCTCAGCCCCAGCATTTT. Amino acid sequence: CASSPAAGIGPQPQHF.

This clonotype was detected many times. The chain employs TRBV4-3 and TRBJ1-1; 8 positions agree with TRBD1. With V trimmed by 3 bases and J by 6 bases, 12 bases remained unmatched. Germline lookup yields CDR1 LGHNA and CDR2 YSLEER. The CDR3 has 16 amino acids. CDR3 in DNA: TGCGCCAGCAGCCATGAACAGTCAGGGGGCCCTCCTGAAGCTTTCTTT. Its protein is CASSHEQSGGPPEAFF.

Ten or more counts support this clonotype. The V gene is TRBV6-2 or TRBV6-3, the J gene TRBJ2-7; the D is unclear. The CDR3 runs to 14 residues. Trimming removed 6 bases from V and 0 bases from J, with 12 bases in between. The V gene's germline CDR1 is MNHEY and CDR2 SVGEGT. CDR3 region: CASREDGNSYEQYF. The CDR3 bases are TGTGCCAGCAGAGAGGACGGAAACTCCTACGAGCAGTACTTC.

Comment on this clonotype: A read error is possible here, since a much larger clone lies one base away. The genes are TRBV28 and TRBJ1-2; no clear D. Trimming cost V 4 bases and J 7 bases, with 4 bases left between them. Germline V gene data show CDR1 as MDHEN and CDR2 as SYDVKM. The CDR3 consists of 10 residues. CDR3 coding DNA: TGTGCCAGCAGTTCCGTTGGCTACACCTTC. This codes for CASSSVGYTF.

The sample holds many counts of this clonotype. This chain uses TRBV7-2 with TRBJ2-1; weak D call: TRBD2 (7 bases). This CDR3 is 17 amino acids long. Per the germline V gene, CDR1 is SGHTA and CDR2 is FQGNSA. The V and J ends lost 3 bases and 7 bases respectively, with 22 bases between them. CDR3 loop: CASSLVAWGGDSNEQFF. CDR3 sequence (DNA): TGTGCCAGCAGCTTGGTAGCATGGGGGGGCGATTCAAATGAGCAGTTCTTC.

This clonotype was counted at least ten times. The chain carries TRBV6-2 or TRBV6-3 and TRBJ2-1; TRBD2 matches at 13 bases. With 8 bases clipped from V and 16 bases from J, the junction kept 11 bases outside the gene matches. The CDR3 runs to 13 residues. CDR1 and CDR2 from the germline V gene are MNHEY and SVGEGT. In nucleotides, the CDR3 is TGTGCCAGCGAGGGACTAGCGGGACCCCCCCTCTTCTTC. It is translated as CASEGLAGPPLFF.

The table lists this clonotype with a few counts. The rearrangement uses TRBV28 and TRBJ2-2; a possible D gene is TRBD1 (5 bases). V was clipped by 10 bases and J by 1 base, with 10 bases between them. The CDR3 runs 13 residues. Per germline, CDR1 MDHEN and CDR2 SYDVKM. The CDR3 DNA reads TGTGCCATCTACGACAGGAACACCGGGGAGCTGTTTTTT. Translation gives CAIYDRNTGELFF. Combining the CDR3 with reference TRBV28 and TRBJ2-2 gives the whole variable domain DVKVTQSSRYLVKRTGEKVFLECVQDMDHENMFWYRQDPGLGLRLIYFSYDVKMKEKGDIPEGYSVSREKKERFSLILESASTNQTSMYLCAIYDRNTGELFFGEGSRLTVL.

This clonotype was seen a few times. The chain couples TRBV11-2 to TRBJ2-5, with 7 bases lining up with TRBD1. The V gene's germline CDR1 is SGHAT and CDR2 FQNNGV. V shed 1 base and J 2 bases; nucleotides not matched to a gene: 1. CDR3 length equals 14 residues. CDR3 in amino acids: CASSLGDRQETQYF. The CDR3, as DNA: TGTGCCAGCAGCTTAGGGGACAGACAAGAGACCCAGTACTTC.

This clonotype was counted ten times or more. The rearrangement joins TRBV7-9 to TRBJ2-7, with TRBD1 matching over 8 bases. Looked up from germline, CDR1 is SEHNR and CDR2 is FQNEAQ (reference sequence). Unmatched junction bases numbered 5, after V lost 7 bases and J lost 6 bases. This CDR3 has 12 residues. Here the CDR3 reads CASTPTGAEQYF. The CDR3, as DNA: TGTGCCAGCACCCCGACAGGGGCCGAGCAGTACTTC. The complete variable domain, with remaining parts taken from reference TRBV7-9 and TRBJ2-7, reads DTGVSQNPRHKITKRGQNVTFRCDPISEHNRLYWYRQTLGQGPEFLTYFQNEAQLEKSRLLSDRFSAERPKGSFSTLEIQRTEQGDSAMYLCASTPTGAEQYFGPGTRLTVT.

The chain combines TRBV12-3 or TRBV12-4 with TRBJ1-1; possible D gene TRBD1, 6 bases. CDR3 size: 12 residues. With 6 bases removed from V and 11 bases from J, the gap between germline ends came to 16 bases. Here the CDR3 DNA reads TGTGCCAGCAGGGGTTTGAGGGGGGACGCTTTCTTT. Its translation: CASRGLRGDAFF.

This clonotype has a single count. Its ends do not fully match the called genes, so a read error is possible. The V and J genes are TRBV5-4 and TRBJ1-1; D not resolved. The CDR3 contains 15 residues. CDR1 is SGHNT and CDR2 is YYREEE in the germline V gene (reference sequence). The CDR3 DNA is TGTGCCAGCAGCTTTATCAGACGGGGAAACACTGAAGGTTTCTTT. Translated, it gives CASSFIRRGNTEGFF.